This is a list of T cell receptor beta chains from one sample in a study of CD8 T cells in ankylosing spondylitis. TCRdb reprocessed the 5' RACE reads with MiXCR, giving one entry per CDR3 protein. The table records about 360,000 distinct CDR3 sequences, approximately 22% of them present only once. The sample consisted of blood, either unsorted or a sorted T cell fraction (not recorded which). These receptors were obtained from a male donor with ankylosing spondylitis or in good health (not recorded which). The CDR3 runs from the conserved cysteine through the conserved F or W. A D gene is named only where the DNA matches it firmly. A clone size is listed for some rows: how often the clone was seen (once, few, many), or a class if it is expanded.

D	size	V	J	CDR3	DNA
TRBD2	few	TRBV15	TRBJ2-3	CATSKGTGGQDTQYF	TGTGCCACCAGCAAGGGTACGGGGGGGCAAGATACGCAGTATTTT
.	few	TRBV20-1	TRBJ2-3	CSARDWEDPGTDTQYF	TGCAGTGCTAGAGATTGGGAAGATCCCGGCACAGATACGCAGTATTTT
.	.	TRBV6-6	TRBJ2-2	CATLQGGELFF	TGTGCCACCCTACAGGGCGGGGAGCTGTTTTTT
.	few	TRBV20-1	TRBJ2-5	CSAQLVPQETQYF	TGCAGTGCTCAACTAGTGCCCCAAGAGACCCAGTACTTC
TRBD1	.	TRBV15	TRBJ2-4	CATSQDRGTVQYF	TGTGCCACCAGCCAGGACAGGGGCACGGTTCAGTACTTC
.	.	TRBV21-1	TRBJ2-3	CASSKRRGQAHTQYF	TGTGCCAGCAGCAAACGGCGGGGACAGGCACATACGCAGTATTTT
TRBD1	.	TRBV12-3/TRBV12-4	TRBJ1-2	CASSNRGGGYTF	TGTGCCAGCAGTAACAGGGGAGGCGGCTACACCTTC
.	few	TRBV7-9	TRBJ2-2	CASSGPYTGELFF	TGTGCCAGCTCGGGACCGTACACCGGGGAGCTGTTTTTT
TRBD2	many	TRBV12-3/TRBV12-4	TRBJ2-5	CASSPDGTSETQYF	TGTGCCAGCAGCCCCGACGGGACTAGTGAGACCCAGTACTTC
.	.	TRBV10-3	TRBJ1-2	CAISESQPLFYGYTF	TGTGCCATCAGTGAGTCACAGCCGCTATTCTATGGCTACACCTTC
.	.	TRBV12-3/TRBV12-4	TRBJ2-1	CASSLLGFDEQFF	TGTGCCAGCAGTTTATTGGGATTTGATGAGCAGTTCTTC
.	.	TRBV15	TRBJ2-3	CATSGGRGQDTQYF	TGTGCCACCAGCGGTGGGCGGGGGCAAGATACGCAGTATTTT
TRBD2	few	TRBV27	TRBJ2-1	CAIHSGGVYNEQFF	TGTGCCATCCACAGCGGGGGGGTATACAATGAGCAGTTCTTC
.	.	TRBV9	TRBJ2-5	CASSVDGLLAETQYF	TGTGCCAGCAGCGTAGATGGCTTACTGGCAGAGACCCAGTACTTC
TRBD2	few	TRBV4-2	TRBJ2-1	CASSQGGLAGINNEQFF	TGTGCCAGCAGCCAAGGAGGACTAGCGGGTATCAACAATGAGCAGTTCTTC
TRBD2	few	TRBV5-6	TRBJ2-2	CASSLEAGEPNTGELFF	TGTGCCAGCAGCTTGGAAGCGGGGGAGCCGAACACCGGGGAGCTGTTTTTT
TRBD2	once	TRBV28	TRBJ2-7	CASRSGGPYEQYF	TGTGCCAGCAGATCGGGGGGTCCCTACGAGCAGTACTTC
.	.	TRBV11-2	TRBJ2-1	CASSLVGTNLEQFF	TGTGCCAGCAGCTTAGTAGGGACAAACCTTGAGCAGTTCTTC
TRBD1	.	TRBV6-1	TRBJ1-1	CASSQNSLGQGHTEAFF	TGTGCCAGCAGCCAAAACAGCCTAGGACAGGGGCACACTGAAGCTTTCTTT
.	few	TRBV2	TRBJ1-1	CASSEGSLGKAEAFF	TGTGCCAGCAGTGAGGGTTCTTTGGGGAAGGCTGAAGCTTTCTTT
.	.	TRBV2	TRBJ2-2	CASGPRGETGELFF	TGTGCCAGCGGCCCTAGGGGGGAAACCGGGGAGCTGTTTTTT
.	.	TRBV4-1	TRBJ2-1	CASSRPGVALAPSYNEQFF	TGCGCCAGCAGCCGACCGGGAGTTGCCCTGGCCCCCTCCTACAATGAGCAGTTCTTC
.	few	TRBV12-3/TRBV12-4	TRBJ2-3	CASSSGSDTQYF	TGTGCCAGCAGTTCCGGCTCAGATACGCAGTATTTT
.	.	TRBV19	TRBJ2-3	CASSIRGEADTQYF	TGTGCCAGTAGTATCAGGGGTGAGGCAGATACGCAGTATTTT
.	.	TRBV9	TRBJ2-5	CASSPPRTSETQYF	TGTGCCAGCAGCCCTCCCCGGACCTCGGAGACCCAGTACTTC
TRBD1	.	TRBV11-2	TRBJ2-3	CASSFSWDRGDADTQYF	TGTGCCAGCAGCTTCAGCTGGGACAGGGGGGATGCGGATACGCAGTATTTT
.	.	TRBV18	TRBJ2-1	CATRLPSNNEQFF	TGTGCCACTCGACTTCCCTCCAACAATGAGCAGTTCTTC
.	few	TRBV27	TRBJ2-1	CASSLLLATIDNEQFF	TGTGCCAGCAGTTTACTCTTGGCAACCATTGACAATGAGCAGTTCTTC
.	few	TRBV7-9	TRBJ2-3	CASMSGDTQYF	TGTGCCAGCATGTCGGGGGATACGCAGTATTTT
.	.	TRBV4-1	TRBJ2-1	CASSQERGAHEQFF	TGCGCCAGCAGCCAAGAACGGGGCGCCCATGAGCAGTTCTTC
.	.	TRBV12-3/TRBV12-4	TRBJ2-3	CASSLVMGADTQYF	TGTGCCAGCAGTTTAGTTATGGGGGCAGATACGCAGTATTTT
.	few	TRBV4-2	TRBJ1-5	CASSQEYQGWGQPQHF	TGTGCCAGCAGCCAAGAATACCAAGGGTGGGGCCAGCCCCAGCATTTT
.	few	TRBV20-1	TRBJ1-1	CSARDVAYTEAFF	TGCAGTGCTAGAGATGTGGCGTACACTGAAGCTTTCTTT
TRBD1	.	TRBV9	TRBJ2-5	CASSVGTDQGPQYF	TGTGCCAGCAGCGTCGGGACAGACCAAGGCCCCCAGTACTTC
.	.	TRBV4-1	TRBJ2-1	CASSQAGYHNEQFF	TGCGCCAGCAGCCAAGCAGGGTATCACAATGAGCAGTTCTTC
TRBD2	.	TRBV5-6	TRBJ2-1	CASNQRGGGYNEQFF	TGTGCCAGCAACCAGCGGGGGGGAGGTTACAATGAGCAGTTCTTC
.	many	TRBV12-3/TRBV12-4	TRBJ2-7	CASSANPYEQYF	TGTGCCAGCAGTGCGAACCCCTACGAGCAGTACTTC
TRBD2	.	TRBV15	TRBJ2-3	CATSGGGMGTDTQYF	TGTGCCACCAGCGGCGGGGGGATGGGGACAGATACGCAGTATTTT
.	few	TRBV9	TRBJ1-5	CASSVTGGQPQHF	TGTGCCAGCAGCGTAACAGGAGGACAGCCCCAGCATTTT
TRBD1	few	TRBV13	TRBJ1-2	CASSVDRGQHYGYTF	TGTGCCAGCAGCGTTGACAGGGGGCAGCACTATGGCTACACCTTC
TRBD1	.	TRBV10-2	TRBJ2-7	CASSERLGQGLPGSYEQYF	TGCGCCAGCAGTGAGAGGTTGGGACAGGGGCTTCCAGGCTCCTACGAGCAGTACTTC
.	many	TRBV12-3/TRBV12-4	TRBJ2-2	CASSSADSHTGELFF	TGTGCCAGCAGTTCTGCCGACAGTCACACCGGGGAGCTGTTTTTT
.	.	TRBV7-9	TRBJ2-1	CASSSPSGNEQFF	TGTGCCAGCAGCTCCCCCTCAGGGAATGAGCAGTTCTTC
.	.	TRBV9	TRBJ2-3	CASTSTGGFADTQYF	TGTGCCAGCACGTCAACGGGGGGCTTCGCAGATACGCAGTATTTT
.	few	TRBV10-2	TRBJ2-7	CASSEWGYSYEQYF	TGCGCCAGCAGTGAGTGGGGGTACTCCTACGAGCAGTACTTC
TRBD1	few	TRBV29-1	TRBJ2-7	CSVGQGLAEQYF	TGCAGCGTAGGACAGGGCTTAGCCGAGCAGTACTTC